The 31 T cell receptor beta chains below all came from one sample that was sequenced in a study of graft-versus-host responses after intestinal transplantation. These receptors are not linked to any known antigen. Using immunoSEQ multiplex PCR, the repertoire was profiled, and TCRdb retains in-frame clones only, with some absent. This sample has roughly 90,000 clones, with about 88% found just once. Sequenced here: unstimulated CD4+ T cells sorted from spleen or lymph node cells, sampled before transplant. Receptors originate from a human donor who was the organ donor for an intestinal transplant.

In its sample, this clone was seen a few times. The junction departs from germline at one end; a sequencing error may be responsible. This rearrangement joins TRBV7-7 to TRBJ2-5, with D tentatively TRBD2 (5 bases). Per the germline V gene, CDR1 is SSHAT and CDR2 is FNYEAQ (reference sequence). The CDR3 covers 13 residues. The CDR3 region is CASSTDSQETQYF. The DNA for the CDR3 is TGTGCTAGCAGCACGGACTCACAAGAGACCCAGTACTTC. The entire variable domain, with the rest obtained from reference TRBV7-7 and TRBJ2-5, is as follows: GAGVSQSPRYKVTKRGQDVTLRCDPISSHATLYWYQQALGQGPEFLTYFNYEAQPDKSGLPSDRFSAERPEGSISTLTIQRTEQRDSAMYRCASSTDSQETQYFGPGTRLLVL.

This sequence joins TRBV18 and TRBJ1-2, with 7 nucleotides matching TRBD1. Germline trimming cut 5 bases from V and 8 bases from J; bases unmatched to any gene: 5. CDR1 is KGHSH, CDR2 LQKENI, per germline. The CDR3 runs to 12 residues. The CDR3 DNA follows: TGTGCCAGCTCAGAGACAGGGAGGGGCTACACCTTC. Translation: CASSETGRGYTF. Variable domain in full (rest from reference TRBV18 and TRBJ1-2): NAGVMQNPRHLVRRRGQEARLRCSPMKGHSHVYWYRQLPEEGLKFMVYLQKENIIDESGMPKERFSAEFPKEGPSILRIQQVVRGDSAAYFCASSETGRGYTFGSGTRLTVV.

V and J are TRBV7-2 and TRBJ2-2, with D maybe TRBD2 (5 bases). CDR3 length equals 15 residues. The V and J ends lost 3 bases and 6 bases respectively, with 14 bases between them. Germline V gives CDR1 SGHTA, CDR2 FQGNSA. The CDR3, as DNA: TGTGCCAGCAGCTTCGTAAATACTAGATCCGGGGAGCTGTTTTTT. Translating gives CASSFVNTRSGELFF. The full variable domain, its missing parts supplied by reference TRBV7-2 and TRBJ2-2, is GAGVSQSPSNKVTEKGKDVELRCDPISGHTALYWYRQSLGQGLEFLIYFQGNSAPDKSGLPSDRFSAERTGGSVSTLTIQRTQQEDSAVYLCASSFVNTRSGELFFGEGSRLTVL.

V and J are TRBV6-5 and TRBJ2-1; 7 bases fit TRBD1. From germline, CDR1 is MNHEY and CDR2 SVGAGI. The CDR3 spans 14 residues. V lost 5 bases to trimming and J lost 10 bases; unmatched junction nucleotides: 11. The CDR3 sequence: CASSPSRGGAEQFF. As DNA, the CDR3 is TGTGCCAGCAGTCCGAGTAGAGGGGGCGCGGAGCAGTTCTTC.

The chain has TRBV5-1 and TRBJ2-1, with 8 bases identical to TRBD1. This CDR3 is 16 amino acids long. Germline CDR1 and CDR2: SGHRS and YFSETQ. V shed 0 bases, J shed 4 bases, and the junction held 6 bases outside the gene matches. CDR3 region: CASSLAGQGAYNEQFF. CDR3 DNA: TGCGCCAGCAGCTTGGCCGGGCAGGGGGCTTACAATGAGCAGTTCTTC. The whole variable domain, filled in from reference TRBV5-1 and TRBJ2-1, reads KAGVTQTPRYLIKTRGQQVTLSCSPISGHRSVSWYQQTPGQGLQFLFEYFSETQRNKGNFPGRFSGRQFSNSRSEMNVSTLELGDSALYLCASSLAGQGAYNEQFFGPGTRLTVL.

V usage is TRBV6-1 and J usage is TRBJ2-1, with a possible D match to TRBD2 (5 bases). From germline, CDR1 is MNHNS and CDR2 SASEGT. The CDR3 loop spans 14 amino acids. V gave up 6 bases and J gave up 5 bases, with 14 bases separating them. CDR3 amino acids: CASRGTRVHNEQFF. Here the CDR3 DNA reads TGTGCCAGCAGGGGAACGAGGGTACACAATGAGCAGTTCTTC.

This sequence joins TRBV5-6 and TRBJ2-5; 7 bases are a match to TRBD1. This CDR3 is 17 amino acids long. The trim removed 4 bases at V and 0 bases at J, leaving 12 bases unmatched. Germline-derived CDR1 and CDR2 are SGHDT and YYEEEE. The CDR3 bases are TGTGCCAGCAGCACGGATGGCAGGGGGTACTACCAAGAGACCCAGTACTTC. It encodes CASSTDGRGYYQETQYF.

This clone has just a few counts. CDR3 region: CASSYGREVSEAFF. As DNA, the CDR3 is TGTGCCAGCAGTTACGGCAGGGAGGTCTCTGAAGCTTTCTTT. V gene TRBV6-5 combines with J gene TRBJ1-1; D perhaps matches TRBD1 (5 bases). Germline V gives CDR1 MNHEY, CDR2 SVGAGI. Trimming pared 2 bases from V and 6 bases from J, leaving 13 bases between. This CDR3 contains 14 residues.

The chain uses TRBV11-3 and TRBJ2-2; 7 bases fit TRBD1. CDR3 length: 16 residues. Germline assignment: CDR1 SGHNT and CDR2 YENEEA. V dropped 0 bases and J dropped 3; count of bases not matched to a gene: 4. CDR3 region: CASSLEGTAYTGELFF. CDR3 DNA: TGTGCCAGCAGCTTAGAAGGGACAGCCTACACCGGGGAGCTGTTTTTT.

The CDR3 region is CASSFRAGTSYEQYF. The DNA of the CDR3 is TGTGCCAGCAGCTTCCGAGCCGGGACTTCCTACGAGCAGTACTTC. The V call is TRBV7-9, the J call TRBJ2-7; TRBD2 might be the D (6 bases). The CDR3 runs to 15 residues. Trimming pared 3 bases from V and 1 base from J, leaving 13 bases between. Germline V lookup: CDR1 SEHNR, CDR2 FQNEAQ (reference sequence).

The CDR3 region is CATTDRLQPQHF. The CDR3 region has the DNA TGTGCCACCACTGATCGCCTACAGCCCCAGCATTTT. The chain joins TRBV28 to TRBJ1-5, with D unresolved. V lost 10 bases and J 7 bases, leaving 14 bases between the germline ends. Germline V CDR1 and CDR2: MDHEN, SYDVKM. CDR3 size: 12 residues.

This rearrangement joins TRBV11-3 to TRBJ2-3; D is unclear. In germline, CDR1 is SGHNT, CDR2 YENEEA. The CDR3 is 14 residues long. V was clipped by 2 bases and J by 5 bases, with 11 bases between them. The CDR3 is CASSLSRSLDTQYF. The CDR3 DNA reads TGTGCCAGCAGCTTATCGCGGTCCCTAGATACGCAGTATTTT.

The rearrangement uses TRBV11-2 and TRBJ2-7, with 7 bases lining up with TRBD2. V trimming: 4 bases; J trimming: 2 bases; junction bases outside the gene matches: 17. From germline, CDR1 is SGHAT and CDR2 FQNNGV. The CDR3 consists of 18 residues. As DNA, the CDR3 is TGTGCCAGCAGCTATATTCGGGAGAGTAGCGGGCAACCCTACGAGCAGTACTTC. Protein sequence: CASSYIRESSGQPYEQYF.

DNA of the CDR3: TGTGCCAGCAGCTTAGAGGGGAGTCAGCCCCAGCATTTT. Translated: CASSLEGSQPQHF. This chain links TRBV11-3 with TRBJ1-5; no definite D call. CDR3 size: 13 residues. V gave up 0 bases and J gave up 6 bases, with 6 bases separating them. CDR1 is SGHNT and CDR2 is YENEEA in the germline V gene.

The V gene is TRBV9, the J gene TRBJ2-3; 7 positions agree with TRBD2. Germline CDR1 is SGDLS and CDR2 is YYNGEE. V was pared by 3 bases and J by 0 bases, with 4 bases of the junction left unmatched. CDR3 length: 15 residues. CDR3 sequence reads: CASSETGGSTDTQYF. The CDR3 nucleotides read TGTGCCAGCAGCGAGACGGGGGGAAGCACAGATACGCAGTATTTT.

The chain employs TRBV7-8 and TRBJ1-2; D is unclear. V was shortened by 5 bases and J by 0 bases, with 16 bases between the two germline ends. Looked up from germline, CDR1 is SGHVS and CDR2 is FQNEAQ. The CDR3 length is 16 residues. The CDR3 here is CASSQRAGIANYGYTF. DNA of the CDR3: TGTGCCAGCAGCCAACGGGCGGGGATCGCTAACTATGGCTACACCTTC.

This rearrangement joins TRBV20-1 to TRBJ2-7; D remains unclear. Germline V gene sequence: CDR1 DFQATT, CDR2 SNEGSKA (reference sequence). Trimming cost V 3 bases and J 4 bases, with 7 bases left between them. This CDR3 region has 11 residues. The CDR3 DNA follows: TGCAGTGCTAGTTTACGGTACGAGCAGTACTTC. This gives the protein CSASLRYEQYF.

V and J are TRBV27 and TRBJ2-3; 8 nucleotides line up with TRBD2. The CDR3 totals 12 residues. Germline V CDR1 and CDR2: MNHEY, SMNVEV (reference sequence). Germline trimming cut 6 bases from V and 8 bases from J; bases unmatched to any gene: 4. This chain's CDR3 is CASRTGGGTQYF. In DNA form, the CDR3 reads TGTGCCAGCAGGACGGGAGGGGGTACGCAGTATTTT.

The CDR3 sequence: CASKWAKTNEQFF. The CDR3 DNA follows: TGTGCCAGCAAGTGGGCGAAAACCAATGAGCAGTTCTTC. V and J are TRBV6-1 and TRBJ2-1; D not certain. The CDR3 sequence is 13 residues long. Trimming shortened V by 7 bases and J by 6 bases, and 13 bases separated the two germline ends. Germline V gives CDR1 MNHNS, CDR2 SASEGT.

The rearrangement joins TRBV7-2 to TRBJ2-3, with 13 bases that match TRBD2. V shed 1 base, J shed 4 bases, and the junction held 2 bases outside the gene matches. There are 16 residues in the CDR3. The V gene's germline CDR1 is SGHTA and CDR2 FQGNSA. In DNA form, the CDR3 reads TGTGCCAGCAGCTTAGTACTAGCGGGGGGGGCAGATACGCAGTATTTT. This codes for CASSLVLAGGADTQYF.

The chain links TRBV11-3 to TRBJ2-3; 8 positions match TRBD2. This CDR3 has 14 residues. The trim removed 5 bases at V and 3 bases at J, leaving 4 bases unmatched. CDR1 is SGHNT, CDR2 YENEEA, per germline. CDR3 DNA sequence: TGTGCCAGCAGCCCGGGAGGGCCAACAGATACGCAGTATTTT. This gives the protein CASSPGGPTDTQYF.

In DNA form, the CDR3 reads TGTGCCAGCAGGCTGGACAGGCCAAGGGCTGAAGCTTTCTTT. It is translated as CASRLDRPRAEAFF. The chain is built from TRBV2 and TRBJ1-1; TRBD1 matches at 7 bases. Germline V gene data show CDR1 as SNHLY and CDR2 as FYNNEI. The CDR3 sequence is 14 residues long. V shed 6 bases and J 6 bases; nucleotides not matched to a gene: 10.

The rearrangement links TRBV6-6 to TRBJ1-5, with 9 bases aligning to TRBD1. Germline V lookup: CDR1 MNHNY, CDR2 SVGAGI (reference sequence). CDR3 length: 16 amino acids. The J segment lost 2 bases and the V segment lost 6 bases, leaving 8 bases of the junction unmatched. CDR3 protein: CASSFLQGAGNQPQHF. CDR3 sequence (DNA): TGTGCCAGCAGCTTCCTACAGGGGGCTGGCAATCAGCCCCAGCATTTT.

V usage is TRBV5-4 and J usage is TRBJ2-7; D perhaps matches TRBD2 (6 bases). This CDR3 region has 14 residues. The V gene lost 1 base and the J gene lost 5 bases, with 13 bases spanning the gap. Looked up from germline, CDR1 is SGHNT and CDR2 is YYREEE (reference sequence). The DNA for the CDR3 is TGTGCCAGCAGCTTGAATAGGGGAGGCCACGAGCAGTACTTC. This codes for CASSLNRGGHEQYF.

V and J are TRBV7-3 and TRBJ2-3; tentatively, D is TRBD2 (5 bases). V lost 1 base to trimming and J lost 3 bases, with 11 bases between them. Germline V gives CDR1 SGHTA, CDR2 FQGTGA. CDR3 length: 15 residues. The chain's CDR3 is CASSLNGPGTDTQYF. CDR3 coding DNA: TGTGCCAGCAGCTTAAATGGCCCGGGGACAGATACGCAGTATTTT.

For the CDR3, the DNA is TGCAGCCCGACAGGGCTCAATGAGCAGTTCTTC. Translation gives CSPTGLNEQFF. The V call is TRBV20-1, the J call TRBJ2-1; 7 nucleotides line up with TRBD1. This CDR3 is 11 amino acids long. CDR1 is DFQATT and CDR2 is SNEGSKA in the germline V gene (reference sequence).

The V gene is TRBV7-9, the J gene TRBJ1-1, with 7 bases lining up with TRBD1. Per the germline V gene, CDR1 is SEHNR and CDR2 is FQNEAQ (reference sequence). The J segment lost 0 bases and the V segment lost 7 bases, leaving 2 bases of the junction unmatched. The CDR3 runs to 13 residues. The CDR3 reads CASTGTVNTEAFF. CDR3 sequence (DNA): TGTGCCAGCACGGGGACAGTGAACACTGAAGCTTTCTTT.

The V call is TRBV4-3, the J call TRBJ1-1; 9 positions agree with TRBD1. Trimming cost V 4 bases and J 4 bases; bases outside gene matches: 13. CDR1 and CDR2 from the germline V gene are LGHNA and YSLEER. This CDR3 has 17 amino acids. CDR3 protein: CASSLGTGRPRTTEAFF. The CDR3 DNA reads as TGCGCCAGCAGCCTTGGGACAGGGCGGCCTCGAACCACTGAAGCTTTCTTT.

This chain links TRBV6-1 with TRBJ1-5, with 8 positions matching TRBD1. The CDR3 contains 17 residues. V shed 4 bases and J 1 base; nucleotides not matched to a gene: 9. The germline gives CDR1 MNHNS, CDR2 SASEGT. Written as DNA, the CDR3 is TGTGCCAGCAGTGGGAGAAGACAGGGGCCCAGCAATCAGCCCCAGCATTTT. It codes for CASSGRRQGPSNQPQHF.

The V gene is TRBV7-3, the J gene TRBJ1-1; D perhaps matches TRBD1 (6 bases). This CDR3 region has 14 residues. The germline gives CDR1 SGHTA, CDR2 FQGTGA. V lost 2 bases, J lost 1 base, and 8 bases lay in between. CDR3 loop: CASSLLGGNTEAFF. CDR3 sequence (DNA): TGTGCCAGCAGCTTATTAGGGGGGAACACTGAAGCTTTCTTT.

This clone appeared a few times. V is TRBV2 and J is TRBJ2-2; 9 nucleotides align to TRBD1. The germline gives CDR1 SNHLY, CDR2 FYNNEI. The CDR3 runs to 14 residues. The V segment lost 7 bases and the J segment 6 bases; nucleotides outside the gene matches: 6. The CDR3 nucleotides are TGTGCCAGCATCGGGGGACAGGGCGCCGGGGAGCTGTTTTTT. Amino acids: CASIGGQGAGELFF.